The subject of this entry is one T cell receptor beta chain. This sample is drawn from a study of cytomegalovirus exposure and HLA in healthy donors. Here immunoSEQ multiplex PCR was the method, and the copy in TCRdb shows in-frame clones only, minus some. The sample shows around 71,000 clones, around 95% of them seen only once. CDR3 length: 16 amino acids. Per the germline V gene, CDR1 is ENHRY and CDR2 is SYGVKD. Deletions cut 0 bases from V and 1 base from J, with 12 bases between. Source material: PBMCs. The V gene is TRBV10-3, the J gene TRBJ2-5, with D possibly TRBD1 on 6 matching bases. The sequence came from a man aged 18 to 29 in good health and CMV-seropositive. The CDR3 DNA follows: TGTGCCATCAGTGAGTCACAGGGTAACGTCCAAGAGACCCAGTACTTC. Translation gives CAISESQGNVQETQYF.